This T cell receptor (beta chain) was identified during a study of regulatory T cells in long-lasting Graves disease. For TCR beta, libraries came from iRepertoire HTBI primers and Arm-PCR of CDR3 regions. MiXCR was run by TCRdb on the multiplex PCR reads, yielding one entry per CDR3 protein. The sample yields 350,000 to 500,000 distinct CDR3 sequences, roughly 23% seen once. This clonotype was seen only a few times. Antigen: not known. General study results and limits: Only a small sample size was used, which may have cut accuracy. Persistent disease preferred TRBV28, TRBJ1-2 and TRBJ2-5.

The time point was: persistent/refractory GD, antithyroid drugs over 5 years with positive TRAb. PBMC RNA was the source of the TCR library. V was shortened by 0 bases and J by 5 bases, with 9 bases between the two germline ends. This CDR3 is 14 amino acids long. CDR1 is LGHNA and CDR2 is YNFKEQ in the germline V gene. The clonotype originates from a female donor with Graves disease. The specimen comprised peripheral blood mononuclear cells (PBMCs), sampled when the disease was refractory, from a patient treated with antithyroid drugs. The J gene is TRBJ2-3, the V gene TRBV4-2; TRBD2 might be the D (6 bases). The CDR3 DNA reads TGTGCCAGCAGCCAAGATAGGCGGGGAGATACGCAGTATTTT. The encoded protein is CASSQDRRGDTQYF.